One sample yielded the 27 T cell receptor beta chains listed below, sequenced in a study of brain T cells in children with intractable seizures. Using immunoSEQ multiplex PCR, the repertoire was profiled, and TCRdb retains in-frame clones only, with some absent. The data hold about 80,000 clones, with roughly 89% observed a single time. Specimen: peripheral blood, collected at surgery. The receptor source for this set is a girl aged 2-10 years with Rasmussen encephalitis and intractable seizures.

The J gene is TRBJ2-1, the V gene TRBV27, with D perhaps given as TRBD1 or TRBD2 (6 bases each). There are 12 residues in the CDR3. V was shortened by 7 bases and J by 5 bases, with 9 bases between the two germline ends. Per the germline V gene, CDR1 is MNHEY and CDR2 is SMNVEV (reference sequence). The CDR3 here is CASTGGNNEQFF. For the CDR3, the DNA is TGTGCCAGCACCGGGGGCAACAATGAGCAGTTCTTC.

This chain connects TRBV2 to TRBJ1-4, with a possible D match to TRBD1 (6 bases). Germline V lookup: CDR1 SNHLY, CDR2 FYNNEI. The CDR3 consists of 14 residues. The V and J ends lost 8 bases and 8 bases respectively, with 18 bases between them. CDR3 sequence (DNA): TGTGCCAGCTTTAGAGGGGGTGTGGGAGAAAAACTGTTTTTT. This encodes CASFRGGVGEKLFF.

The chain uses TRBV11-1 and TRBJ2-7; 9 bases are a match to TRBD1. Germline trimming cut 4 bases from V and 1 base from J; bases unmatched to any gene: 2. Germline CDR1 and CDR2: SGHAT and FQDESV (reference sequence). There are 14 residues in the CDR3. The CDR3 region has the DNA TGTGCCAGCAGCTGGACAGGGGAATCCTACGAGCAGTACTTC. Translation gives CASSWTGESYEQYF.

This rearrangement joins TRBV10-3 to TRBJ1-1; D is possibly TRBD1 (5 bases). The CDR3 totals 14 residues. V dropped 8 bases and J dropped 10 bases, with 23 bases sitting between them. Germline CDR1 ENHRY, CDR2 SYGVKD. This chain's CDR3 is CAIGDQEVTSAAFF. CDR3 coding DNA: TGTGCCATCGGGGACCAAGAGGTTACGAGTGCAGCTTTCTTT.

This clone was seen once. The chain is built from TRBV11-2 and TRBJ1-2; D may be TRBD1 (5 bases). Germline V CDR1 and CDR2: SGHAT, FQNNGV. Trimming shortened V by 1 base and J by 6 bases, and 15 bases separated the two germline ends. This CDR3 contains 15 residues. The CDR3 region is CASSLGRGRGHGYTF. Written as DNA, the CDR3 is TGTGCCAGCAGCTTAGGAAGGGGACGGGGCCATGGCTACACCTTC.

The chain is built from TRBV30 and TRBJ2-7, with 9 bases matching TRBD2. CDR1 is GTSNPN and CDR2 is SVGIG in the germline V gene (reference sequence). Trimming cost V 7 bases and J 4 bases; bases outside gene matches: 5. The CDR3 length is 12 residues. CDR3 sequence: CAYRLAVYEQYF. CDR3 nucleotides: TGTGCCTATAGACTAGCGGTATACGAGCAGTACTTC.

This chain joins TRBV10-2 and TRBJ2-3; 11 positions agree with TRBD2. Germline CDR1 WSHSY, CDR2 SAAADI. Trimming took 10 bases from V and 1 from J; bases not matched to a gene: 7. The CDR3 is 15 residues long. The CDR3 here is CATDLTSGGTDTQYF. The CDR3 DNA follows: TGCGCCACGGACTTGACTAGCGGGGGCACAGATACGCAGTATTTT.

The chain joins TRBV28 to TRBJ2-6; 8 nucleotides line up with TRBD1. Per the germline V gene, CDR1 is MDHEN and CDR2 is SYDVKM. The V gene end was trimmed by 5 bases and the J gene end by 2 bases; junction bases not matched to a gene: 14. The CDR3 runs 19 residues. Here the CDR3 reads CASSPTSRGQAPGANVLTF. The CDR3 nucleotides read TGTGCCAGCAGTCCGACCTCCAGGGGGCAGGCCCCTGGGGCCAACGTCCTGACTTTC.

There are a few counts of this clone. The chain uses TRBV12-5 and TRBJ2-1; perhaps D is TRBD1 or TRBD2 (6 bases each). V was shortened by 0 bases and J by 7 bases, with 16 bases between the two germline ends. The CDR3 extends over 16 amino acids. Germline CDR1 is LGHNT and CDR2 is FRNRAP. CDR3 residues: CASGLVISGARNEQFF. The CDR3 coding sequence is TGTGCTAGTGGTTTGGTAATATCGGGGGCGCGGAATGAGCAGTTCTTC.

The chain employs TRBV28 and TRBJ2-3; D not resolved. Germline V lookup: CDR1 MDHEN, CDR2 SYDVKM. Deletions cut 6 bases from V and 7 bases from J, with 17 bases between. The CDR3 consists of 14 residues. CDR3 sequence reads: CASRRDATPHTQYF. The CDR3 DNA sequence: TGTGCCAGCAGGCGAGACGCGACCCCTCATACGCAGTATTTT.

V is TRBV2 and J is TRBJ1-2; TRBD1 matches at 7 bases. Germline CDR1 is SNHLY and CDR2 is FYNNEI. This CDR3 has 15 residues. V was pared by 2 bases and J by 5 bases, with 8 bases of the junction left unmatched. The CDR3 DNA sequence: TGTGCCAGCAGTGAAATGAGGGACAGTCTTTATGGCTACACCTTC. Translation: CASSEMRDSLYGYTF.

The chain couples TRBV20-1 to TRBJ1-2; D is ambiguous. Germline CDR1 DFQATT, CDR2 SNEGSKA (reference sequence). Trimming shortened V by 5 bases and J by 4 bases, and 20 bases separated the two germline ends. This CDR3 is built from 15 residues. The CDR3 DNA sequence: TGCAGTGCTGGTGGCGGAAAAAGGGTGGGCTATGGCTACACCTTC. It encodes CSAGGGKRVGYGYTF.

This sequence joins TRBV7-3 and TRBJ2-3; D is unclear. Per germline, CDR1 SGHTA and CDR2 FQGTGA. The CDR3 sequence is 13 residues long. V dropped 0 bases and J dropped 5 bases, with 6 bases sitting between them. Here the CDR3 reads CASSLTRGDTQYF. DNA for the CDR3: TGTGCCAGCAGCTTAACTCGTGGAGATACGCAGTATTTT.

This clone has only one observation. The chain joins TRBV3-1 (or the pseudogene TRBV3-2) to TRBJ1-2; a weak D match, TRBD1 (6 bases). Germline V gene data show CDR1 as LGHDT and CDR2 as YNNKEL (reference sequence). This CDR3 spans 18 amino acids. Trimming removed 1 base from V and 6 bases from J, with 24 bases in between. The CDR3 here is CASSQGWDTRPTQNGYTF. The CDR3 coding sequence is TGTGCCAGCAGCCAAGGCTGGGACACGCGACCTACGCAAAATGGCTACACCTTC.

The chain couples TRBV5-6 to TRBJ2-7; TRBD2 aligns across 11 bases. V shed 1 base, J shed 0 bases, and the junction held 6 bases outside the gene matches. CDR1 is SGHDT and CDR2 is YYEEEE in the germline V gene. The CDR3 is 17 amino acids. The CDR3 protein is CASSLRPSGRSSYEQYF. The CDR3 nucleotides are TGTGCCAGCAGCTTGAGGCCTAGCGGGAGGAGCTCCTACGAGCAGTACTTC.

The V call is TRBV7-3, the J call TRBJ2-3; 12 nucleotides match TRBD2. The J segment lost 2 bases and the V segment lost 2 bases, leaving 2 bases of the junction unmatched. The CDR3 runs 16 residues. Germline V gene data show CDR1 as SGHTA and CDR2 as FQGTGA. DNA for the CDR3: TGTGCCAGCAGCTTACGACTAGCGGGGGACACAGATACGCAGTATTTT. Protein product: CASSLRLAGDTDTQYF.

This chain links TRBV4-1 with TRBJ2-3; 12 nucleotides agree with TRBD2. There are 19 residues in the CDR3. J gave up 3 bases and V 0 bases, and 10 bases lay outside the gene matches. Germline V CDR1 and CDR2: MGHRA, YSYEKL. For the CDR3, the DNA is TGCGCCAGCAGCCAAGAACGAGGCTCTAGCGGGGGGGCAACAGATACGCAGTATTTT. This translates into CASSQERGSSGGATDTQYF.

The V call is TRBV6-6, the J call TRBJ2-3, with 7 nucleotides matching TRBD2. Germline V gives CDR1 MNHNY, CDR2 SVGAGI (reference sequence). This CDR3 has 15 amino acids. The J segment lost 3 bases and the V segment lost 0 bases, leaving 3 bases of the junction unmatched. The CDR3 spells CASSYSRTSTDTQYF. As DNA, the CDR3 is TGTGCCAGCAGTTACTCCCGGACTAGTACAGATACGCAGTATTTT.

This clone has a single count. CDR3 in DNA: TGTGCCAGCACCCCGGGACTAGCGGGAGTAGAGACCCAGTACTTC. As protein: CASTPGLAGVETQYF. The rearrangement joins TRBV6-6 to TRBJ2-5, with TRBD2 identical over 14 bases. The CDR3 contains 15 residues. V lost 7 bases, J lost 4 bases, and 5 bases stayed unmatched. Germline V lookup: CDR1 MNHNY, CDR2 SVGAGI (reference sequence).

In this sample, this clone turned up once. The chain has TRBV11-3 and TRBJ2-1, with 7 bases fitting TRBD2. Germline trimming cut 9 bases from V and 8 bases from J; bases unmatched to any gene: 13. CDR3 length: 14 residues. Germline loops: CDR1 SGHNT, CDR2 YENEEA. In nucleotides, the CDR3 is TGTGCCAGTAAATGGTGGGAGGGGAGGGATGAGCAGTTCTTC. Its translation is CASKWWEGRDEQFF.

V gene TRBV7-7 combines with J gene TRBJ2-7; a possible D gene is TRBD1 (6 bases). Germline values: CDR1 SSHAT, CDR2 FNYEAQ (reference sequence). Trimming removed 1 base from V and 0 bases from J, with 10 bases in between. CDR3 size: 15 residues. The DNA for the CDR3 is TGTGCCAGCAGCTTAGATACAGGGAGCTCCTACGAGCAGTACTTC. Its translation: CASSLDTGSSYEQYF.

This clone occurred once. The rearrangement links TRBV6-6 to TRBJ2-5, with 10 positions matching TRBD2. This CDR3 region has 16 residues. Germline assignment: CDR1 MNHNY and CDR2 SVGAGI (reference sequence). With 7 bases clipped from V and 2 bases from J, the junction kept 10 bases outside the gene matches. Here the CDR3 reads CASTTGAGGLQETQYF. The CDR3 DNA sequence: TGTGCCAGCACCACCGGAGCGGGAGGGTTGCAAGAGACCCAGTACTTC.

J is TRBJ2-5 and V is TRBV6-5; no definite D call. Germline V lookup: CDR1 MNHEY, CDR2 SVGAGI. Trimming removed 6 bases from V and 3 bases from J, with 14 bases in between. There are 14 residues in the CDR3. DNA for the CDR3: TGTGCCAGCAGCCGCTGGTTGGAGAAAGAGACCCAGTACTTC. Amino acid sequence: CASSRWLEKETQYF.

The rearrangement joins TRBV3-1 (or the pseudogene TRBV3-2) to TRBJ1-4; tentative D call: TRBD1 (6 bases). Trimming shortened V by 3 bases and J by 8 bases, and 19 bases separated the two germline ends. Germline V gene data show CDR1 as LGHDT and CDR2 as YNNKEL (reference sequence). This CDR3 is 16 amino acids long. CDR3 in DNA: TGTGCCAGCAGCCAGAGGGGTCGGGACATAGGGGAAAAACTGTTTTTT. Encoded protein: CASSQRGRDIGEKLFF.

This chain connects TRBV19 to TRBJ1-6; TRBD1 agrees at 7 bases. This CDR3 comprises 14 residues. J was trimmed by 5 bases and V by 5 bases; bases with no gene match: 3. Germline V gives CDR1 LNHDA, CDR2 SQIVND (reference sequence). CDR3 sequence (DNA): TGTGCCAGTAGTTACAGGGGTGATAATTCACCCCTCCACTTT. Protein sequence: CASSYRGDNSPLHF.

The chain's CDR3 is CASSFGSNYGYTF. CDR3 bases: TGTGCCAGCAGTTTTGGGTCCAACTATGGCTACACCTTC. The rearrangement uses TRBV28 and TRBJ1-2; no firm D call. CDR1 is MDHEN, CDR2 SYDVKM, per germline. Trimming shortened V by 3 bases and J by 2 bases, and 7 bases separated the two germline ends. This CDR3 is built from 13 residues.

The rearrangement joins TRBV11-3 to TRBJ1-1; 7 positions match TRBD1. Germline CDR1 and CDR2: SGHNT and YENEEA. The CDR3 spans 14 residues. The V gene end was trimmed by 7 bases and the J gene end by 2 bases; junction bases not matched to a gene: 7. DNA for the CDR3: TGTGCCAGCAAAAAACAGGGGCGAAACACTGAAGCTTTCTTT. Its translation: CASKKQGRNTEAFF.